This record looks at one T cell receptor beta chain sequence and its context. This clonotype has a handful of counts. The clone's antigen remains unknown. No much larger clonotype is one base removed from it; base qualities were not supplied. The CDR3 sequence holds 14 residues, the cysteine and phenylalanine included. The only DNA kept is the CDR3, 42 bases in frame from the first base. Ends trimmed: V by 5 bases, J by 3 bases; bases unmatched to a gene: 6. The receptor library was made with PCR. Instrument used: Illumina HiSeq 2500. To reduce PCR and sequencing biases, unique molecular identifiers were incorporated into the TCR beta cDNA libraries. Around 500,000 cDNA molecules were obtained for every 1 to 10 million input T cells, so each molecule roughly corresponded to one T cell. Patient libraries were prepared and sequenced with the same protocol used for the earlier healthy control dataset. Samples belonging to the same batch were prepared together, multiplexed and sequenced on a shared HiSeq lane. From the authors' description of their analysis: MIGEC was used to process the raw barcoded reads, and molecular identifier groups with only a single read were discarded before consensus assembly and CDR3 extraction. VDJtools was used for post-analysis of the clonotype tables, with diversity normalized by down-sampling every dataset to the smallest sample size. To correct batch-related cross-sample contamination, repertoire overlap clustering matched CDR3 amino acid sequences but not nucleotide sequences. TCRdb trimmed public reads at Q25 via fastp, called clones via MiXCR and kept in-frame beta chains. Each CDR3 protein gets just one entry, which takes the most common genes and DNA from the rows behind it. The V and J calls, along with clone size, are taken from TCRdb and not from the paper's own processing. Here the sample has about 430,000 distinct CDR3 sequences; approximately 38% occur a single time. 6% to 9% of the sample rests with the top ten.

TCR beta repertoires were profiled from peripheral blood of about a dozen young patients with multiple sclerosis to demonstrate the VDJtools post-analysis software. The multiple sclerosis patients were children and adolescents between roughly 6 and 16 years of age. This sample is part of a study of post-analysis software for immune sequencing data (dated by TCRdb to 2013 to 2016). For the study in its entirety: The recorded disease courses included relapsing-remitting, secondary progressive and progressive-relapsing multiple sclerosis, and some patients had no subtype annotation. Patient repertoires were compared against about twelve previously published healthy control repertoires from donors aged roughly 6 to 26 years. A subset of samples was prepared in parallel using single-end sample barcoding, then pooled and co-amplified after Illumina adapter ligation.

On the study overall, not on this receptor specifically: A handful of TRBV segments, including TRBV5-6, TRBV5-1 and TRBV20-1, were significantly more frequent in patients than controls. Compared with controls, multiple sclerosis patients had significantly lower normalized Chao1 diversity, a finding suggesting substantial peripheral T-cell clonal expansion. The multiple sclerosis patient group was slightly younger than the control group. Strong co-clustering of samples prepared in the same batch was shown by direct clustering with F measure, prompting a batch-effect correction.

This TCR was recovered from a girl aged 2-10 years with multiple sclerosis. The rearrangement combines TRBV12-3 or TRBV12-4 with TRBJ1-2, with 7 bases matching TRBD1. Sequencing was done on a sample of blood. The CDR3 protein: CASSPGGAHYGYTF. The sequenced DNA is TGTGCCAGCAGTCCAGGGGGTGCGCACTATGGCTACACCTTC.